Shown below are 32 T cell receptor beta chains from a single sample sequenced in a study of T cell responses to AZD1222 COVID-19 vaccine. Produced via immunoSEQ multiplex PCR; TCRdb's table is partial and in-frame only. The sample holds roughly 110,000 clones, approximately 84% seen once. Sequences were derived from peripheral blood, sampled on day 0 of AZD1222 vaccination. The receptors were sampled from an adult in good health.

The chain couples TRBV27 to TRBJ1-4; 9 bases are a match to TRBD1. Germline V CDR1 and CDR2: MNHEY, SMNVEV (reference sequence). V lost 5 bases, J lost 1 base, and 11 bases stayed unmatched. The CDR3 totals 18 residues. CDR3 DNA: TGTGCCAGCAGTCCGATGGCGGGGGGACAGGGAACTAATGAAAAACTGTTTTTT. Encoded protein: CASSPMAGGQGTNEKLFF.

This clone was observed once. At one end the junction does not follow the germline gene, possibly because of a read error. J is TRBJ2-1 and V is TRBV7-7, with 9 bases identical to TRBD1. The CDR3 is 13 residues long. Germline assignment: CDR1 SSHAT and CDR2 FNYEAQ (reference sequence). CDR3 sequence: CASSLDTGGAQFF. CDR3 nucleotide sequence: TGTGCTAGCAGCTTAGATACAGGGGGCGCCCAGTTCTTC.

The rearrangement uses TRBV28 and TRBJ2-3; no reliable D call. Trimming removed 7 bases at V and 2 bases at J, with 19 bases between. Germline V gene lookup returns CDR1 MDHEN and CDR2 SYDVKM. The CDR3 sequence is 16 residues long. CDR3 loop: CASTTRGGRSTDTQYF. CDR3 sequence (DNA): TGTGCCAGCACCACACGAGGTGGCCGGTCCACAGATACGCAGTATTTT. Full variable domain (outside the CDR3, taken from reference TRBV28 and TRBJ2-3): DVKVTQSSRYLVKRTGEKVFLECVQDMDHENMFWYRQDPGLGLRLIYFSYDVKMKEKGDIPEGYSVSREKKERFSLILESASTNQTSMYLCASTTRGGRSTDTQYFGPGTRLTVL.

The chain joins TRBV19 to TRBJ2-2; TRBD1 agrees at 7 bases. Germline CDR1 LNHDA, CDR2 SQIVND (reference sequence). The CDR3 extends over 15 amino acids. After removal of 3 bases from V and 6 bases from J, the junction contained 7 bases not matched to a gene. This chain's CDR3 is CASSMGYRGPGELFF. The CDR3 DNA is TGTGCCAGTAGTATGGGGTACAGGGGCCCCGGGGAGCTGTTTTTT.

The chain recombines TRBV4-1 with TRBJ1-6; D not resolved. Germline lookup yields CDR1 MGHRA and CDR2 YSYEKL. CDR3 length: 18 amino acids. V was clipped by 1 base and J by 0 bases, with 13 bases between them. CDR3 loop: CASSQGDVGSSYNSPLHF. The CDR3 DNA reads as TGCGCCAGCAGCCAAGGCGACGTCGGTAGCTCCTATAATTCACCCCTCCACTTT.

About this clone: The same CDR3 arises from other DNA sequences in this sample as well. The rearrangement joins TRBV29-1 to TRBJ2-5, with 8 nucleotides matching TRBD1. The length of the CDR3 is 12 residues. The trim removed 6 bases at V and 4 bases at J, leaving 4 bases unmatched. The V gene's germline CDR1 is SQVTM and CDR2 ANQGSEA. The CDR3 DNA follows: TGCAGCGTCGGACAGGGTCGAGAGACCCAGTACTTC. This gives the protein CSVGQGRETQYF.

CDR3 residues: CASSRGLGRTKNIQYF. CDR3 nucleotides: TGTGCCAGCAGCCGAGGACTGGGAAGGACCAAAAACATTCAGTACTTC. The chain has TRBV7-8 and TRBJ2-4; D is possibly TRBD2 (5 bases). In germline, CDR1 is SGHVS, CDR2 FQNEAQ. This CDR3 has 16 residues. V lost 5 bases, J lost 2 bases, and 16 bases lay in between.

This rearrangement joins TRBV30 to TRBJ1-4, with 9 bases lining up with TRBD1. This CDR3 has 13 amino acids. V lost 5 bases to trimming and J lost 7 bases; unmatched junction nucleotides: 5. Germline loops: CDR1 GTSNPN, CDR2 SVGIG (reference sequence). The chain's CDR3 is CAWATGGGEKLFF. The CDR3 nucleotides read TGTGCCTGGGCGACAGGGGGAGGTGAAAAACTGTTTTTT.

CDR3 region: CASSQSLLSGAKLFF. The CDR3 DNA is TGTGCCAGCAGTCAGTCACTCCTCTCAGGAGCAAAACTGTTTTTT. The rearrangement links TRBV28 to TRBJ1-4; D is ambiguous. Germline V gives CDR1 MDHEN, CDR2 SYDVKM. This CDR3 comprises 15 residues. V was trimmed by 5 bases and J by 10 bases, leaving 20 bases between them.

The chain employs TRBV3-1 (or the pseudogene TRBV3-2) and TRBJ2-7, with 10 bases matching TRBD2. Looked up from germline, CDR1 is LGHDT and CDR2 is YNNKEL (reference sequence). This CDR3 is built from 15 residues. V was clipped by 7 bases and J by 3 bases; unmatched bases: 9. CDR3 loop: CASKPSGSWGYEQYF. CDR3 sequence (DNA): TGTGCCAGCAAACCTAGCGGGAGCTGGGGCTACGAGCAGTACTTC.

The gene calls are TRBV7-8 and TRBJ1-6; D uncertain. CDR3 length: 15 residues. Germline V gene sequence: CDR1 SGHVS, CDR2 FQNEAQ. Trimming left V 7 bases short and J 6 bases short, with 16 bases between. DNA for the CDR3: TGTGCCAGCAAGCCTCCGGGAGGCTTTAATTCACCCCTCCACTTT. Amino acid sequence: CASKPPGGFNSPLHF. The full variable domain, with the rest looked up from reference TRBV7-8 and TRBJ1-6, is GAGVSQSPRYKVAKRGQDVALRCDPISGHVSLFWYQQALGQGPEFLTYFQNEAQLDKSGLPSDRFFAERPEGSVSTLKIQRTQQEDSAVYLCASKPPGGFNSPLHFGNGTRLTVT.

This clone was seen a single time. The gene calls are TRBV29-1 and TRBJ2-2; 11 bases match TRBD2. The CDR3 has 16 residues. CDR1 and CDR2 from the germline V gene are SQVTM and ANQGSEA. V gave up 6 bases and J gave up 2 bases; unmatched junction bases: 8. The CDR3 nucleotides read TGCAGCGTCATACAGACTAGCGGGACAAACACCGGGGAGCTGTTTTTT. Amino acid sequence: CSVIQTSGTNTGELFF.

The chain uses TRBV3-1 (or the pseudogene TRBV3-2) and TRBJ1-2; a possible D gene is TRBD1 (5 bases). V lost 9 bases, J lost 4 bases, and 21 bases lay in between. Per germline, CDR1 LGHDT and CDR2 YNNKEL (reference sequence). This CDR3 contains 15 residues. CDR3 coding DNA: TGTGCCAGTGGGCCGGGGAGGGGACGGGGCTATGGCTACACCTTC. This codes for CASGPGRGRGYGYTF.

The rearrangement links TRBV9 to TRBJ2-1; tentative D call: TRBD1 (6 bases). The V gene's germline CDR1 is SGDLS and CDR2 YYNGEE. The V end lost 2 bases, the J end lost 5 bases, and 14 bases lay between the germline ends. CDR3 length equals 15 residues. The DNA of the CDR3 is TGTGCCAGCAGCGTGACGGCAGGGGAAGACAATGAGCAGTTCTTC. It specifies CASSVTAGEDNEQFF.

The chain carries TRBV11-2 and TRBJ2-1; 9 bases agree with TRBD2. The CDR3 consists of 16 residues. Germline CDR1 and CDR2: SGHAT and FQNNGV. V lost 4 bases to trimming and J lost 7 bases; unmatched junction nucleotides: 11. CDR3 residues: CASSSPAGGLRNEQFF. CDR3 DNA sequence: TGTGCCAGCAGCTCGCCCGCGGGGGGGCTGAGGAATGAGCAGTTCTTC.

The rearrangement joins TRBV20-1 to TRBJ1-2; D ambiguous. Per the germline V gene, CDR1 is DFQATT and CDR2 is SNEGSKA (reference sequence). The CDR3 extends over 11 amino acids. CDR3 loop: CSAATIYGYTF. DNA for the CDR3: TGCAGCGCCGCCACCATTTATGGCTACACCTTC.

The chain is built from TRBV7-2 and TRBJ2-7; D perhaps matches TRBD1 (8 bases). V shed 5 bases and J shed 4 bases, with 12 bases lying between them. The length of the CDR3 is 13 residues. Germline CDR1 is SGHTA and CDR2 is FQGNSA. DNA for the CDR3: TGTGCCAGCAGCCTACAGGGGGGGTACGAGCAGTACTTC. Protein: CASSLQGGYEQYF.

The rearrangement uses TRBV2 and TRBJ2-7, with a possible D match to TRBD1 (5 bases). Trimming cost V 2 bases and J 6 bases, with 11 bases left between them. This CDR3 has 13 residues. Germline V lookup: CDR1 SNHLY, CDR2 FYNNEI. CDR3 protein: CASSEWQGGEQYF. DNA for the CDR3: TGTGCCAGCAGTGAATGGCAGGGCGGCGAGCAGTACTTC. The full variable domain, with the rest looked up from reference TRBV2 and TRBJ2-7, is EPEVTQTPSHQVTQMGQEVILRCVPISNHLYFYWYRQILGQKVEFLVSFYNNEISEKSEIFDDQFSVERPDGSNFTLKIRSTKLEDSAMYFCASSEWQGGEQYFGPGTRLTVT.

The chain joins TRBV11-3 to TRBJ2-1; 10 positions agree with TRBD2. The germline V gene encodes CDR1 SGHNT and CDR2 YENEEA. Germline trimming cut 6 bases from V and 6 bases from J; bases unmatched to any gene: 14. CDR3 size: 17 residues. CDR3 residues: CASSLRFLAGECNEQFF. Here the CDR3 DNA reads TGTGCCAGCAGTCTTAGGTTCCTAGCGGGAGAGTGCAATGAGCAGTTCTTC.

The chain combines TRBV24-1 with TRBJ2-1; D not certain. The V gene's germline CDR1 is KGHDR and CDR2 SFDVKD. The CDR3 spans 15 residues. Trimming cost V 5 bases and J 3 bases, with 13 bases left between them. CDR3 loop: CATSGVMTNYNEQFF. The CDR3 nucleotides read TGTGCCACCAGTGGTGTCATGACAAACTACAATGAGCAGTTCTTC.

This clone was observed a handful of times. The V and J genes are TRBV28 and TRBJ1-5, with D possibly being TRBD1 (5 bases). This CDR3 has 16 residues. Trimming left V 0 bases short and J 0 bases short, with 9 bases between. Germline CDR1 reads MDHEN; CDR2 reads SYDVKM. This chain's CDR3 is CASSLWAGSSNQPQHF. CDR3 in DNA: TGTGCCAGCAGTTTATGGGCAGGGTCTAGCAATCAGCCCCAGCATTTT.

This clone was counted once. A junction end diverges from the germline sequence, so it may reflect a read error. The CDR3 protein is CARSLEGGALNEQFF. As DNA, the CDR3 is TGCGCCCGCAGCTTGGAGGGGGGGGCGCTTAATGAGCAGTTCTTC. The rearrangement joins TRBV5-1 to TRBJ2-1; TRBD2 might be the D (7 bases). The CDR3 consists of 15 residues. Germline CDR1 SGHRS, CDR2 YFSETQ.

The chain is built from TRBV6-5 and TRBJ2-5, with D possibly TRBD2 on 6 matching bases. CDR1 is MNHEY and CDR2 is SVGAGI in the germline V gene. The CDR3 spans 15 residues. V dropped 4 bases and J dropped 0 bases, with 12 bases sitting between them. In DNA, the CDR3 is TGTGCCAGCAGTTCCGTTGGGGGGTACCAAGAGACCCAGTACTTC. As protein: CASSSVGGYQETQYF.

The genes are TRBV27 and TRBJ1-2; perhaps TRBD1 as D (5 bases). CDR3 length equals 14 residues. Per the germline V gene, CDR1 is MNHEY and CDR2 is SMNVEV (reference sequence). The germline V and J ends were trimmed by 4 bases and 5 bases, with 14 bases remaining between them. The CDR3 DNA is TGTGCCAGCAGTTCCGGGACGCATGTTTATGGCTACACCTTC. It is translated as CASSSGTHVYGYTF.

This sequence joins TRBV28 and TRBJ2-6, with D tentatively TRBD2 (5 bases). The CDR3 sequence is 14 residues long. The germline V and J ends were trimmed by 6 bases and 2 bases, with 8 bases remaining between them. The germline V gene has CDR1 MDHEN and CDR2 SYDVKM. The CDR3, as DNA: TGTGCCAGCAGAGGGAGAGCTGGGGCCAACGTCCTGACTTTC. Its translation: CASRGRAGANVLTF.

The CDR3 region is CASSYQGYPRIGEQYF. CDR3 nucleotide sequence: TGTGCCAGCAGTTACCAGGGGTACCCTCGAATCGGCGAGCAGTACTTC. The V and J genes are TRBV6-5 and TRBJ2-7; TRBD1 might be the D (6 bases). Trimming removed 2 bases at V and 6 bases at J, with 20 bases between. Germline CDR1 reads MNHEY; CDR2 reads SVGAGI. CDR3 length: 16 amino acids.

The chain is built from TRBV6-1 and TRBJ1-4; D gene ambiguous. V was shortened by 2 bases and J by 5 bases, with 15 bases between the two germline ends. Germline V gene sequence: CDR1 MNHNS, CDR2 SASEGT. CDR3 length: 16 amino acids. CDR3 protein: CASSEFSGQANEKLFF. In DNA, the CDR3 is TGTGCCAGCAGTGAATTTAGCGGCCAGGCAAATGAAAAACTGTTTTTT.

This chain joins TRBV4-1 and TRBJ1-5, with D possibly TRBD1 on 6 matching bases. The V end lost 1 base, the J end lost 3 bases, and 13 bases lay between the germline ends. The CDR3 totals 16 residues. Germline V CDR1 and CDR2: MGHRA, YSYEKL. The CDR3 region is CASSQGLGAINQPQHF. DNA of the CDR3: TGCGCCAGCAGCCAAGGGCTGGGGGCAATCAATCAGCCCCAGCATTTT.

This chain's CDR3 is CASSLRSQGAGTGELFF. CDR3 DNA: TGCGCCAGCAGCTTGAGATCCCAGGGGGCAGGGACCGGGGAGCTGTTTTTT. The chain joins TRBV5-1 to TRBJ2-2, with 8 nucleotides matching TRBD1. The CDR3 contains 17 residues. J was trimmed by 5 bases and V by 1 base; bases with no gene match: 10. Germline values: CDR1 SGHRS, CDR2 YFSETQ.

The CDR3, as DNA: TGTGCCAGCAGCTTGGCCGCGAATCAGCCCCAGCATTTT. Translated, it gives CASSLAANQPQHF. The rearrangement links TRBV5-8 to TRBJ1-5, with unresolved D. CDR3 size: 13 residues. The V end was cut by 0 bases, the J end by 4 bases, with 5 bases between. Germline CDR1 and CDR2: SGHTS and YDEGEE.

The V call is TRBV7-2, the J call TRBJ2-1; TRBD2 is a possible D gene (6 bases). CDR1 and CDR2 (germline): SGHTA, FQGNSA. V lost 1 base and J lost 7, with 8 bases in between. The CDR3 totals 13 residues. Here the CDR3 reads CASSLGGANEQFF. DNA for the CDR3: TGTGCCAGCAGCTTAGGCGGGGCGAATGAGCAGTTCTTC.

V is TRBV28 and J is TRBJ1-2; TRBD1 is a possible D gene (6 bases). V was pared by 6 bases and J by 8 bases, with 22 bases between. Germline V gene sequence: CDR1 MDHEN, CDR2 SYDVKM. The CDR3 totals 15 residues. CDR3 coding DNA: TGTGCCAGCAGCAACGGGGCGCAGGGGCAGCGGGGCTACACCTTC. Translated, it gives CASSNGAQGQRGYTF.